Presented here are 6 T cell receptor beta chains from one specimen sequenced in a study of vaccination and CD4 T cells after COVID-19. Described treatment: 10-day PBMC culture with coronavirus spike peptide pools or control peptides (ViraFEST assay). With the Oncomine TCR Beta short-read assay, DNA from cultured CD4+ T cells was sequenced. TCRdb re-called the PCR reads with MiXCR, one entry per CDR3 protein. The data show approximately 24,000 distinct CDR3 sequences, less than 50% seen once. These receptors' targets are unknown. Sequenced input: CD4+ T cells from blood, cultured in vitro. The source of these receptors is a human donor who had recovered from COVID-19.

The chain is built from TRBV6-1 and TRBJ2-1; 14 bases match TRBD2. Germline trimming cut 6 bases from V and 6 bases from J; bases unmatched to any gene: 4. The germline gives CDR1 MNHNS, CDR2 SASEGT. This CDR3 is built from 15 residues. The CDR3 region has the DNA TGTGCCAGCAGGCCGGGACTAGCGGGGGTCAATGAGCAGTTCTTC. Its protein product is CASRPGLAGVNEQFF.

This clonotype was detected only a few times. The V and J genes are TRBV28 and TRBJ1-5; D is perhaps TRBD1 (6 bases). Germline V gene sequence: CDR1 MDHEN, CDR2 SYDVKM. The CDR3 covers 15 residues. V lost 2 bases and J 15 bases, leaving 23 bases between the germline ends. In DNA, the CDR3 is TGTGCCAGCAGTTTAAGACAGGCGTCCCAATCAAGGTGGCATTTT. It is translated as CASSLRQASQSRWHF.

This chain links TRBV7-2 with TRBJ1-1; D may be TRBD1 (6 bases). The CDR3 is 16 residues long. V gave up 2 bases and J gave up 4 bases, with 17 bases separating them. Looked up from germline, CDR1 is SGHTA and CDR2 is FQGNSA. DNA for the CDR3: TGTGCCAGCAGCTTAATGAGTGGGGGGCTGGCCACTGAAGCTTTCTTT. It codes for CASSLMSGGLATEAFF.

This clonotype was counted once. The DNA of the CDR3 is TGTGCCAGCTCACCGCAGCAGACGGAAGAGACCCAGTACTTC. Encoded protein: CASSPQQTEETQYF. J is TRBJ2-5 and V is TRBV18; D is undetermined. CDR1 is KGHSH and CDR2 is LQKENI in the germline V gene. V shed 3 bases and J shed 3 bases, with 11 bases lying between them. CDR3 size: 14 residues.

The chain is built from TRBV5-5 and TRBJ1-5; D call uncertain. Germline V gives CDR1 SGHKS, CDR2 YYEKEE (reference sequence). CDR3 length: 14 amino acids. Trimming pared 6 bases from V and 4 bases from J, leaving 14 bases between. The CDR3 here is CASNRPGGNQPQHF. The CDR3 DNA reads as TGTGCCAGCAACAGACCCGGCGGGAATCAGCCCCAGCATTTT.

The chain joins TRBV6-4 to TRBJ1-5; possibly TRBD1 for D (5 bases). Germline V CDR1 and CDR2: MRHNA, SNTAGT. CDR3 length equals 14 residues. V lost 6 bases and J lost 5, with 14 bases in between. The CDR3 DNA reads TGTGCCAGCAGCGGGGGAGGGCGGGATCAGCCCCAGCATTTT. This sequence encodes CASSGGGRDQPQHF.